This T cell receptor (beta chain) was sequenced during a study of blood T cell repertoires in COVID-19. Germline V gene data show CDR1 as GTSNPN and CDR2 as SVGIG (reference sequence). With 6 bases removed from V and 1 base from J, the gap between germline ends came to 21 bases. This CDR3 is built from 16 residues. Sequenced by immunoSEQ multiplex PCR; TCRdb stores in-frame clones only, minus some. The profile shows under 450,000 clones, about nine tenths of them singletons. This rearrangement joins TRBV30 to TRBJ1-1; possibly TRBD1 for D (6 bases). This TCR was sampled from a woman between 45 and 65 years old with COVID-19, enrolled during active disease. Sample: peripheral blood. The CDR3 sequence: CACVGGALPRNTEAFF. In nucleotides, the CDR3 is TGTGCCTGCGTGGGGGGGGCCCTCCCCCGGAACACTGAAGCTTTCTTT.